The 21 T cell receptor beta chains in this list originate from one sample, sequenced in a study of T cells in Graves' hyperthyroidism and ophthalmopathy. TCR beta CDR3 region amplification was performed from RNA transcripts. First-round RT-PCR targeting the TCR CDR3 was performed with the HTBI primer set. Each CDR3 protein is one row after TCRdb ran MiXCR on the multiplex PCR reads. Of about 280,000 distinct CDR3 sequences in the sample, around 25% are singletons; the top ten hold around 30%. The sequencing sample was made of blood. The receptors originated from a man aged 40-49 years with Graves' hyperthyroidism that later progressed to Graves' ophthalmopathy.

The chain links TRBV6-5 to TRBJ2-2, with D unresolved. This CDR3 contains 16 residues. The ends were cut back, 0 bases at V and 6 bases at J, with 14 bases in the middle. Germline V gene data show CDR1 as MNHEY and CDR2 as SVGAGI. In nucleotides, the CDR3 is TGTGCCAGCAGTTACTCCACCTTCCGCGTCTCCGGGGAGCTGTTTTTT. Translation gives CASSYSTFRVSGELFF.

This clonotype was seen ten or more times. This chain uses TRBV6-5 with TRBJ2-7, with D hard to call. Germline CDR1 MNHEY, CDR2 SVGAGI. Trimming left V 8 bases short and J 5 bases short, with 16 bases between. This CDR3 comprises 13 residues. DNA for the CDR3: TGTGCCAGCGCCCCCCGTTCTTCCAACGAGCAGTACTTC. This encodes CASAPRSSNEQYF.

At least ten counts were recorded for this clonotype. The V gene is TRBV6-1, the J gene TRBJ2-7; tentatively, D is TRBD2 (6 bases). With 1 base removed from V and 0 bases from J, the gap between germline ends came to 13 bases. CDR3 length: 16 amino acids. Germline V CDR1 and CDR2: MNHNS, SASEGT. The CDR3: CASSEGGSGNSYEQYF. For the CDR3, the DNA is TGTGCCAGCAGTGAAGGAGGTAGCGGTAACTCCTACGAGCAGTACTTC.

This clonotype was detected many times. This chain uses TRBV28 with TRBJ2-5; D is ambiguous. The CDR3 length is 16 residues. V was pared by 1 base and J by 7 bases, with 19 bases between. Germline lookup yields CDR1 MDHEN and CDR2 SYDVKM. CDR3 nucleotides: TGTGCCAGCAGTTTATCACGCCCCGTGGTCGCAGTGACCCAGTACTTC. Its translation is CASSLSRPVVAVTQYF.

This clonotype was counted at least ten times. The chain has TRBV2 and TRBJ1-3, with D uncertain. The V gene's germline CDR1 is SNHLY and CDR2 FYNNEI. The ends were cut back, 6 bases at V and 8 bases at J, with 11 bases in the middle. The CDR3 has 12 residues. For the CDR3, the DNA is TGTGCCAGCAGGGCCCTTGGCGACACCATATATTTT. Translating gives CASRALGDTIYF. Complete variable domain (other parts from reference TRBV2 and TRBJ1-3): EPEVTQTPSHQVTQMGQEVILRCVPISNHLYFYWYRQILGQKVEFLVSFYNNEISEKSEIFDDQFSVERPDGSNFTLKIRSTKLEDSAMYFCASRALGDTIYFGEGSWLTVV.

This clonotype was recorded only once. Here the CDR3 reads CASSRLVGELFF. CDR3 coding DNA: TGTGCCAGCAGCCGTTTAGTCGGGGAGCTGTTTTTT. This chain uses TRBV6-2 or TRBV6-3 with TRBJ2-2; D unresolved. Germline V gene sequence: CDR1 MNHEY, CDR2 SVGEGT. V was cut by 6 bases and J by 7 bases, with 9 bases left in between. The CDR3 covers 12 residues.

This clonotype appeared many times. The chain couples TRBV20-1 to TRBJ1-3; D gene uncertain. V lost 0 bases to trimming and J lost 4 bases, with 4 bases between them. This CDR3 comprises 12 residues. CDR1 and CDR2 (germline): DFQATT, SNEGSKA (reference sequence). The DNA of the CDR3 is TGCAGTGCTAGAGACCCCGGAAACACCATATATTTT. This gives the protein CSARDPGNTIYF.

This clonotype has ten or more counts. The chain carries TRBV12-3 or TRBV12-4 and TRBJ1-2; D remains ambiguous. The CDR3 runs to 15 residues. V gave up 1 base and J gave up 1 base, with 10 bases separating them. The CDR3: CASSLGLGNNYGYTF. Written as DNA, the CDR3 is TGTGCCAGCAGTTTAGGCTTGGGAAATAACTATGGCTACACCTTC.

The chain combines TRBV4-1 with TRBJ2-7; D is unclear. Per the germline V gene, CDR1 is MGHRA and CDR2 is YSYEKL. Deletions cut 1 base from V and 4 bases from J, with 17 bases between. The CDR3 totals 16 residues. CDR3 DNA sequence: TGCGCCAGCAGCCAAGGGCAATCCAGCCAGTCATACGAGCAGTACTTC. It codes for CASSQGQSSQSYEQYF.

This clonotype was seen at least ten times. This sequence joins TRBV9 and TRBJ1-2; the D gene is possibly TRBD1 (5 bases). Germline CDR1 and CDR2: SGDLS and YYNGEE. Trimming removed 0 bases from V and 3 bases from J, with 15 bases in between. The CDR3 totals 16 residues. The CDR3 DNA follows: TGTGCCAGCAGCGTAGAGCCGCGACAGAGATACTATGGCTACACCTTC. Encoded protein: CASSVEPRQRYYGYTF.

This clonotype came up many times. At one end the junction does not follow the germline gene, possibly because of a read error. The J gene is TRBJ2-2, the V gene TRBV20-1, with 9 bases that match TRBD1. The CDR3 spans 14 residues. Germline loops: CDR1 DFQATT, CDR2 SNEGSKA (reference sequence). This CDR3 reads CSARGDREGGELFF. The CDR3 DNA sequence: TGCAGTGCCAGAGGGGACAGGGAGGGAGGGGAGCTGTTTTTT.

This clonotype was recorded at least ten times. The rearrangement joins TRBV6-6 to TRBJ1-1; a weak D match, TRBD1 (5 bases). The CDR3 has 13 residues. Germline CDR1 reads MNHNY; CDR2 reads SVGAGI (reference sequence). V gave up 8 bases and J gave up 14 bases, with 24 bases separating them. CDR3 amino acids: CASQRDGPRQIFF. The CDR3 DNA follows: TGTGCCAGCCAGAGGGACGGGCCTAGACAGATCTTCTTT.

On this clonotype: The junction differs from germline at one of its ends, possibly a read error. The rearrangement uses TRBV30 and TRBJ1-1; TRBD1 is a possible D gene (5 bases). The CDR3 runs to 14 residues. CDR1 is GTSNPN, CDR2 SVGIG, per germline (reference sequence). The CDR3 coding sequence is TGTGCCTGGAGTGTAGCAGGGCCGAACACTGAGGCTTTCTTT. Translating it yields CAWSVAGPNTEAFF.

This clonotype has a count of ten or more. CDR3 region: CASSFWGSPLHF. CDR3 DNA sequence: TGTGCCAGCAGTTTTTGGGGATCACCCCTCCACTTT. This chain joins TRBV27 and TRBJ1-6; unclear D gene. CDR1 MNHEY and CDR2 SMNVEV come from the germline V gene (reference sequence). The germline V and J ends were trimmed by 3 bases and 10 bases, with 7 bases remaining between them. The CDR3 has 12 residues.

This chain uses TRBV4-1 with TRBJ1-2; no firm D call. This CDR3 comprises 16 residues. The V end lost 5 bases, the J end lost 1 base, and 17 bases lay between the germline ends. Germline values: CDR1 MGHRA, CDR2 YSYEKL. Here the CDR3 reads CASSLEAAEFNYGYTF. The CDR3 bases are TGCGCCAGCAGCTTAGAGGCAGCAGAGTTTAACTATGGCTACACCTTC.

V and J are TRBV11-2 and TRBJ1-3; the D is unclear. The V and J ends lost 5 bases and 0 bases respectively, with 14 bases between them. This CDR3 is built from 16 residues. Germline CDR1 reads SGHAT; CDR2 reads FQNNGV. The CDR3 DNA sequence: TGTGCCAGCAGCGTAGGACCGGCTCGCTCTGGAAACACCATATATTTT. It yields the protein CASSVGPARSGNTIYF.

V usage is TRBV13 and J usage is TRBJ1-2; tentatively, D is TRBD1 (6 bases). Deletions cut 4 bases from V and 6 bases from J, with 15 bases between. Germline V CDR1 and CDR2: PRHDT, FYEKMQ (reference sequence). CDR3 size: 14 residues. This CDR3 reads CASSYGQWENGYTF. As DNA, the CDR3 is TGTGCCAGCAGCTACGGACAGTGGGAAAATGGCTACACCTTC.

This clonotype was observed at least ten times. V and J are TRBV5-1 and TRBJ1-1; 8 bases map to TRBD1. Germline trimming cut 2 bases from V and 4 bases from J; bases unmatched to any gene: 7. This CDR3 region has 15 residues. The germline gives CDR1 SGHRS, CDR2 YFSETQ. The CDR3 DNA follows: TGCGCCAGCAGCTTAACCGGGACAGGAGGCACTGAAGCTTTCTTT. Translation: CASSLTGTGGTEAFF.

This chain joins TRBV11-2 and TRBJ2-5; D unresolved. Trimming shortened V by 5 bases and J by 6 bases, and 7 bases separated the two germline ends. The germline V gene encodes CDR1 SGHAT and CDR2 FQNNGV. This CDR3 region has 11 residues. CDR3 region: CASSPGKTQYF. The CDR3 coding sequence is TGTGCCAGCAGCCCTGGGAAGACCCAGTACTTC. Supplemented by reference TRBV11-2 and TRBJ2-5, the full variable domain reads EAGVAQSPRYKIIEKRQSVAFWCNPISGHATLYWYQQILGQGPKLLIQFQNNGVVDDSQLPKDRFSAERLKGVDSTLKIQPAKLEDSAVYLCASSPGKTQYFGPGTRLLVL.

This clonotype was found many times. CDR3 region: CASSLAHQFSSNYGYTF. CDR3 sequence (DNA): TGTGCCAGCAGCTTAGCGCATCAGTTTTCGTCTAACTATGGCTACACCTTC. The chain joins TRBV7-8 to TRBJ1-2; the D is unclear. Germline values: CDR1 SGHVS, CDR2 FQNEAQ. V shed 0 bases and J shed 0 bases, with 14 bases lying between them. This CDR3 spans 17 amino acids.

This clonotype was recorded many times. The genes are TRBV28 and TRBJ2-5; 14 bases are shared with TRBD2. The CDR3 length is 17 residues. V shed 3 bases and J 5 bases; nucleotides not matched to a gene: 8. The germline V gene has CDR1 MDHEN and CDR2 SYDVKM. In DNA form, the CDR3 reads TGTGCCAGCAGTTTGTCGACTAGCGGGAGGGGGCTGGAGACCCAGTACTTC. Translating gives CASSLSTSGRGLETQYF.